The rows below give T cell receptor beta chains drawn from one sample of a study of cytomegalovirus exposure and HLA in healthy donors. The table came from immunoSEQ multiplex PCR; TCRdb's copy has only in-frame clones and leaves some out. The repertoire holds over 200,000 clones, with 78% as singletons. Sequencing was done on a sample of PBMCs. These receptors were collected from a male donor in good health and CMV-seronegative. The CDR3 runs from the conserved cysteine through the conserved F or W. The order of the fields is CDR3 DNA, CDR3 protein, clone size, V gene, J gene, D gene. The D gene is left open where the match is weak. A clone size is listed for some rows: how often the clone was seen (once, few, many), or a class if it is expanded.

cdr3_nt: TGTGCCAGCAGCGTAGGCGGGAGGGCCTACAATGAGCAGTTCTTC
cdr3_aa: CASSVGGRAYNEQFF
clone_size: .
v_call: TRBV9
j_call: TRBJ2-1
d_call: TRBD2

cdr3_nt: TGCGCCAGCAGCCCGGGACAGGGGGAAGGCGAAAAACTGTTTTTT
cdr3_aa: CASSPGQGEGEKLFF
clone_size: .
v_call: TRBV5-1
j_call: TRBJ1-4
d_call: TRBD1

cdr3_nt: TGTGCCAGCCATACGGCGGGAGGGTCCAATGAGCAGTTCTTC
cdr3_aa: CASHTAGGSNEQFF
clone_size: .
v_call: TRBV25-1
j_call: TRBJ2-1
d_call: TRBD2

cdr3_nt: TGTGCCAGCAGCGTAGGCTCGGGAGGCGATACGCAGTATTTT
cdr3_aa: CASSVGSGGDTQYF
clone_size: .
v_call: TRBV9
j_call: TRBJ2-3
d_call: TRBD2

cdr3_nt: TGTGCCAGCAGCTTTAGGACTGCCGGTGGCTACACCTTC
cdr3_aa: CASSFRTAGGYTF
clone_size: once
v_call: TRBV7-2
j_call: TRBJ1-2
d_call: .

cdr3_nt: TGCAGTGCTAGCCGTGGCTACACCTTC
cdr3_aa: CSASRGYTF
clone_size: .
v_call: TRBV20-1
j_call: TRBJ1-2
d_call: .

cdr3_nt: TGTGCCAGCAGCGCGGACAGGGGATCTTGGGAGACCCAGTACTTC
cdr3_aa: CASSADRGSWETQYF
clone_size: .
v_call: TRBV7-6
j_call: TRBJ2-5
d_call: TRBD1

cdr3_nt: TGTGCCAGCAGGCAGGGCTACAATGAGCAGTTCTTC
cdr3_aa: CASRQGYNEQFF
clone_size: .
v_call: TRBV2
j_call: TRBJ2-1
d_call: .

cdr3_nt: TGTGCCAGCAGTCCAACAAACACCGGGGAGCTGTTTTTT
cdr3_aa: CASSPTNTGELFF
clone_size: .
v_call: TRBV27
j_call: TRBJ2-2
d_call: .

cdr3_nt: TGTGCCAGCAGCCAGAGTAAGAATACGCAGTATTTT
cdr3_aa: CASSQSKNTQYF
clone_size: .
v_call: TRBV14
j_call: TRBJ2-3
d_call: .

cdr3_nt: TGTGCCAGTACCCCATCTGGGGGGTTAGCTTTCTTT
cdr3_aa: CASTPSGGLAFF
clone_size: few
v_call: TRBV19
j_call: TRBJ1-1
d_call: .

cdr3_nt: TGTGCCCGCAGTTTAGGGACAGGTTCGAAGACAGATACGCAGTATTTT
cdr3_aa: CARSLGTGSKTDTQYF
clone_size: .
v_call: TRBV27
j_call: TRBJ2-3
d_call: TRBD1

cdr3_nt: TGTGCCAGCACCCCCTCGGGGAACCAAGAGACCCAGTACTTC
cdr3_aa: CASTPSGNQETQYF
clone_size: .
v_call: TRBV6-1
j_call: TRBJ2-5
d_call: .

cdr3_nt: TGTGCCAGCAGTTTATCCGGGGGGACCCAGTACTTC
cdr3_aa: CASSLSGGTQYF
clone_size: .
v_call: TRBV27
j_call: TRBJ2-5
d_call: .

cdr3_nt: TGTGCCAGCAGCTTAGATTTGGCAGGAAACACCGGGGAGCTGTTTTTT
cdr3_aa: CASSLDLAGNTGELFF
clone_size: .
v_call: TRBV11-3
j_call: TRBJ2-2
d_call: .

cdr3_nt: TGCGCCAGCACCCCGGAGGGTTGGGCTAATGAAAAACTGTTTTTT
cdr3_aa: CASTPEGWANEKLFF
clone_size: .
v_call: TRBV23-1
j_call: TRBJ1-4
d_call: .

cdr3_nt: TGTGCCAGCATACTAGCGGGTAACAATGAGCAGTTCTTC
cdr3_aa: CASILAGNNEQFF
clone_size: once
v_call: TRBV28
j_call: TRBJ2-1
d_call: TRBD2

cdr3_nt: TGTGCCAGCTCACCTTTATCAGGAACATACGAGCAGTACTTC
cdr3_aa: CASSPLSGTYEQYF
clone_size: .
v_call: TRBV18
j_call: TRBJ2-7
d_call: .

cdr3_nt: TGTGCCAGTAGTATTACGGTTGCAACAGATACGCAGTATTTT
cdr3_aa: CASSITVATDTQYF
clone_size: .
v_call: TRBV19
j_call: TRBJ2-3
d_call: .

cdr3_nt: TGTGCCAGCAGAGAAGGACAGGGGCAGGCCACCGGGGAGCTGTTTTTT
cdr3_aa: CASREGQGQATGELFF
clone_size: .
v_call: TRBV2
j_call: TRBJ2-2
d_call: TRBD1

cdr3_nt: TGTGCCAGCATAAGGACAGTTGAAGCTTTCTTT
cdr3_aa: CASIRTVEAFF
clone_size: .
v_call: TRBV5-8
j_call: TRBJ1-1
d_call: .

cdr3_nt: TGTGCCAGCAGTGAAGCGGCCGGGAGAGGGGAAAAACTGTTTTTT
cdr3_aa: CASSEAAGRGEKLFF
clone_size: .
v_call: TRBV2
j_call: TRBJ1-4
d_call: .

cdr3_nt: TGTGCCAGCAGTCCCCGTCAGGGACAGGTCGGGGAGCTGTTTTTT
cdr3_aa: CASSPRQGQVGELFF
clone_size: once
v_call: TRBV6-5
j_call: TRBJ2-2
d_call: TRBD1

cdr3_nt: TGTGCCAGCAGTGACAGGTTGGCCGGGGAGCTGTTTTTT
cdr3_aa: CASSDRLAGELFF
clone_size: .
v_call: TRBV6-1
j_call: TRBJ2-2
d_call: .

cdr3_nt: TGTGCCAGCAGCTTAGTCGGGACAGGGGGAGCCGGGGAGCTGTTTTTT
cdr3_aa: CASSLVGTGGAGELFF
clone_size: .
v_call: TRBV7-3
j_call: TRBJ2-2
d_call: TRBD1